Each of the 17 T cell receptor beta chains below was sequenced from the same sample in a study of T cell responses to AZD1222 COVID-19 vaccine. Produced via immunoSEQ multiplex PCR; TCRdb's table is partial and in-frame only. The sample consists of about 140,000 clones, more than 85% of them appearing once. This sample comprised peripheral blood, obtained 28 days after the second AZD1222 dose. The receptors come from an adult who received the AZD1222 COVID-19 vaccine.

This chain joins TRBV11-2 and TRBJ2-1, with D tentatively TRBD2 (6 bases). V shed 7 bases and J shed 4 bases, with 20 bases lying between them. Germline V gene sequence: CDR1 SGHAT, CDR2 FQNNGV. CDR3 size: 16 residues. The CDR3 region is CASIAPGLPLYNEQFF. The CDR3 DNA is TGTGCCAGCATCGCGCCGGGACTTCCACTATACAATGAGCAGTTCTTC.

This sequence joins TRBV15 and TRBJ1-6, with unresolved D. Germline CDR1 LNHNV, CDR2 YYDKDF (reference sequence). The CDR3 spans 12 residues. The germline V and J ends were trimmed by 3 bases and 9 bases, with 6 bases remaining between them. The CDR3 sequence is CATSSGSSPLHF. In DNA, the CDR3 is TGTGCCACCAGCAGTGGTAGTTCACCCCTCCACTTT. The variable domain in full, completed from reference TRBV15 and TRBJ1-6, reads DAMVIQNPRYQVTQFGKPVTLSCSQTLNHNVMYWYQQKSSQAPKLLFHYYDKDFNNEADTPDNFQSRRPNTSFCFLDIRSPGLGDTAMYLCATSSGSSPLHFGNGTRLTVT.

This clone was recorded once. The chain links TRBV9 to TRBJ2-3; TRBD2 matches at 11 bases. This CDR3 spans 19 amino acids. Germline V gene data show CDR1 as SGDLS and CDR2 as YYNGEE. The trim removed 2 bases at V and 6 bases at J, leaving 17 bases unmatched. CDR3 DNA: TGTGCCAGCAGCGTTAATGAGCCAGGGCGGCTAGCGGGAGGTGATACGCAGTATTTT. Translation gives CASSVNEPGRLAGGDTQYF.

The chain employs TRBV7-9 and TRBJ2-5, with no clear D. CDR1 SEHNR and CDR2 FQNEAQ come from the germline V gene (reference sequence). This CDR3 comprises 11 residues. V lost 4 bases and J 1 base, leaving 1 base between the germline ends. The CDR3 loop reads CASSSQETQYF. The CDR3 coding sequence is TGTGCCAGCAGCTCCCAAGAGACCCAGTACTTC.

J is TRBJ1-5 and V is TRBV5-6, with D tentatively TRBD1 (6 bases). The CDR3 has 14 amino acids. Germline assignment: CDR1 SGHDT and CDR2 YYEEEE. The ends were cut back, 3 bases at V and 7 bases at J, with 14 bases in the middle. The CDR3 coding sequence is TGTGCCAGCAGCTCTTGGGGGCAGGGACAGCCCCAGCATTTT. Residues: CASSSWGQGQPQHF.

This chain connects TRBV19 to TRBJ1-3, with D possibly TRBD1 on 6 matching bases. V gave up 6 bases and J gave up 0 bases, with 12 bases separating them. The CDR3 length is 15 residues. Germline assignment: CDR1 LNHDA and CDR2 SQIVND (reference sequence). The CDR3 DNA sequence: TGTGCCAGTAGCCTTGGACAGCGCTCTGGAAACACCATATATTTT. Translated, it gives CASSLGQRSGNTIYF.

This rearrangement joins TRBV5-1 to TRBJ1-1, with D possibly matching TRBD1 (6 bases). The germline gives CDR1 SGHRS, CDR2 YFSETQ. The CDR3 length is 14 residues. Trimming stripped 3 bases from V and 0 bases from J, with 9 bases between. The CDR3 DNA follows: TGCGCCAGCAGCTCCCACAGGGTGAACACTGAAGCTTTCTTT. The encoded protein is CASSSHRVNTEAFF. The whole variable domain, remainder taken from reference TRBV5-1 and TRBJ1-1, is KAGVTQTPRYLIKTRGQQVTLSCSPISGHRSVSWYQQTPGQGLQFLFEYFSETQRNKGNFPGRFSGRQFSNSRSEMNVSTLELGDSALYLCASSSHRVNTEAFFGQGTRLTVV.

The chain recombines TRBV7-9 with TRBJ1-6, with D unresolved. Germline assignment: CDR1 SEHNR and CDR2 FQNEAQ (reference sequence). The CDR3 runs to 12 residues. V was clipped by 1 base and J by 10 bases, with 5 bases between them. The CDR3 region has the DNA TGTGCCAGCAGCTTAGGTGGATCACCCCTCCACTTT. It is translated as CASSLGGSPLHF.

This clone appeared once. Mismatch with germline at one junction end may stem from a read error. The CDR3 region has the DNA TGTGCCAGCAACTTAGGACTACTGAAGGCTGAAGCTTTCTTT. Its translation: CASNLGLLKAEAFF. The chain is built from TRBV7-9 and TRBJ1-1; no reliable D call. This CDR3 is 14 amino acids long. From germline, CDR1 is SEHNR and CDR2 FQNEAQ (reference sequence). Using reference TRBV7-9 and TRBJ1-1 for the parts outside the CDR3, the full variable domain is DTGVSQNPRHKITKRGQNVTFRCDPISEHNRLYWYRQTLGQGPEFLTYFQNEAQLEKSRLLSDRFSAERPKGSFSTLEIQRTEQGDSAMYLCASNLGLLKAEAFFGQGTRLTVV.

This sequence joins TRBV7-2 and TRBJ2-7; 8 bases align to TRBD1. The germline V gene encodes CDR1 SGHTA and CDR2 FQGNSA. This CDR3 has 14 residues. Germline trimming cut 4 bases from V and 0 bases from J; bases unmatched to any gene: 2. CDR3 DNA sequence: TGTGCCAGCAGCTCAGGGGGCGGCTCCTACGAGCAGTACTTC. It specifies CASSSGGGSYEQYF.

The chain's CDR3 is CASSLVAGGAYEQYF. For the CDR3, the DNA is TGTGCCAGCAGTTTAGTAGCGGGAGGCGCCTACGAGCAGTACTTC. The J gene is TRBJ2-7, the V gene TRBV28; 10 positions match TRBD2. The CDR3 is 15 residues long. CDR1 MDHEN and CDR2 SYDVKM come from the germline V gene. V dropped 2 bases and J dropped 2; count of bases not matched to a gene: 3.

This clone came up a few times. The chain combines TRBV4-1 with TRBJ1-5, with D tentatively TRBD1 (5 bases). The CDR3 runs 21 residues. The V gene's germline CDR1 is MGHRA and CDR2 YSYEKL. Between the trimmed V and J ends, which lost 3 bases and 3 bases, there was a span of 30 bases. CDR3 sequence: CASSQVPPGTVFSEPNQPQHF. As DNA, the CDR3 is TGCGCCAGCAGCCAGGTACCACCCGGGACGGTGTTTTCCGAACCCAATCAGCCCCAGCATTTT.

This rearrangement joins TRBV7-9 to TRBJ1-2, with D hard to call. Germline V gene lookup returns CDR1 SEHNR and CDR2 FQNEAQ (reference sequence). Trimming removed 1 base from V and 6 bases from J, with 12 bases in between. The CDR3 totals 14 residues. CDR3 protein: CASSLETPRDGYTF. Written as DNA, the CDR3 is TGTGCCAGCAGCTTAGAGACCCCACGGGATGGCTACACCTTC.

CDR3 sequence (DNA): TGTGCCAGCAGCTTCCGGGACAGGGAGACCCAGTACTTC. This translates into CASSFRDRETQYF. This chain connects TRBV7-9 to TRBJ2-5, with TRBD1 matching 8 bases. CDR1 is SEHNR and CDR2 is FQNEAQ in the germline V gene (reference sequence). This CDR3 spans 13 amino acids. V shed 3 bases, J shed 5 bases, and the junction held 2 bases outside the gene matches.

The CDR3 sequence: CASRIWPTKNTEAFF. The CDR3 bases are TGTGCCAGTAGAATTTGGCCGACAAAGAACACTGAAGCTTTCTTT. This chain links TRBV19 with TRBJ1-1; D is unclear. The V gene's germline CDR1 is LNHDA and CDR2 SQIVND (reference sequence). The CDR3 runs 15 residues. Trimming pared 6 bases from V and 1 base from J, leaving 15 bases between.

The CDR3 reads CASSLAGGGTDTQYF. CDR3 in DNA: TGCGCCAGCAGCTTGGCGGGGGGAGGCACAGATACGCAGTATTTT. J is TRBJ2-3 and V is TRBV5-1; the match to TRBD2 covers 7 bases. Germline CDR1 reads SGHRS; CDR2 reads YFSETQ. Trimming cost V 0 bases and J 1 base; bases outside gene matches: 2. The CDR3 is 15 amino acids.

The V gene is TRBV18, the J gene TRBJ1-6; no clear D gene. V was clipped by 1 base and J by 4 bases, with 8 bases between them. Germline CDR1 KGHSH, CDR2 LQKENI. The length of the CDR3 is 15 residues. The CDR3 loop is CASSPLGDYNSPLHF. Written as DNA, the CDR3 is TGTGCCAGCTCACCACTCGGGGATTATAATTCACCCCTCCACTTT.